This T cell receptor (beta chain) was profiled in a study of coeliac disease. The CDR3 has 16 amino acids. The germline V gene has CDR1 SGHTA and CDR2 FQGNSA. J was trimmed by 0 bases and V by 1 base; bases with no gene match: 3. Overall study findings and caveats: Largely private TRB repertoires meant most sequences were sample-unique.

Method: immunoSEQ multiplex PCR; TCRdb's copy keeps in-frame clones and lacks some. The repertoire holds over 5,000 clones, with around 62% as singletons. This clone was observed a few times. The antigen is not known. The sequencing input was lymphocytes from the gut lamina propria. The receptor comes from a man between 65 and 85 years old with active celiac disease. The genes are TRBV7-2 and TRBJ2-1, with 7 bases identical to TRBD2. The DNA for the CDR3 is TGTGCCAGCAGCTTAGGGTCGGGGGGCTCCTACAATGAGCAGTTCTTC. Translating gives CASSLGSGGSYNEQFF.